This T cell receptor beta chain was documented in a study of blood T cell repertoires in COVID-19. Background on the study: Specimens from acute and convalescent COVID-19 originated in the United States, Italy and Spain.

The assay was immunoSEQ multiplex PCR, and TCRdb's table has in-frame clones only and misses some. The sample includes roughly 200,000 clones, roughly four fifths of them seen just once. V shed 6 bases, J shed 6 bases, and the junction held 8 bases outside the gene matches. The V gene's germline CDR1 is MNHEY and CDR2 SMNVEV (reference sequence). The CDR3 length is 15 residues. Source material: peripheral blood. The gene calls are TRBV27 and TRBJ1-6, with 7 positions matching TRBD1. The clonotype originates from a woman between 40 and 50 years old with COVID-19, enrolled during active disease. The CDR3 sequence is CASRIGQVVNSPLHF. The CDR3 coding sequence is TGTGCCAGCAGAATAGGACAGGTTGTTAATTCACCCCTCCACTTT.